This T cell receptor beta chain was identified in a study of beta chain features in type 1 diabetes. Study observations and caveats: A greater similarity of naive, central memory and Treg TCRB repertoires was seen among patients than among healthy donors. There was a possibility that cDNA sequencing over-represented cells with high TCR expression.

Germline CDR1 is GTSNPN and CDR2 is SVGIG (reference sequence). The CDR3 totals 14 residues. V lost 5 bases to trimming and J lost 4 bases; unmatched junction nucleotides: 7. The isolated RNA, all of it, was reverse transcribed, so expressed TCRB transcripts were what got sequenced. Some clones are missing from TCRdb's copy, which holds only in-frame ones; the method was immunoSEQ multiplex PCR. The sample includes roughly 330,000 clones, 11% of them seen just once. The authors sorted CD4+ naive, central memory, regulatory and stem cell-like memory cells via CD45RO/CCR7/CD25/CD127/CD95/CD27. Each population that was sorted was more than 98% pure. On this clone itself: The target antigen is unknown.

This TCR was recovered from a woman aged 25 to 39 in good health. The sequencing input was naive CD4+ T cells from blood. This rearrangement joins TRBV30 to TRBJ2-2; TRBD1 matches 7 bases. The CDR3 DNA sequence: TGTGCCTGGTCCGGGACAGTGATCACCGGGGAGCTGTTTTTT. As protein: CAWSGTVITGELFF. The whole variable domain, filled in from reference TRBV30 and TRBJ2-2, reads SQTIHQWPATLVQPVGSPLSLECTVEGTSNPNLYWYRQAAGRGLQLLFYSVGIGQISSEVPQNLSASRPQDRQFILSSKKLLLSDSGFYLCAWSGTVITGELFFGEGSRLTVL.